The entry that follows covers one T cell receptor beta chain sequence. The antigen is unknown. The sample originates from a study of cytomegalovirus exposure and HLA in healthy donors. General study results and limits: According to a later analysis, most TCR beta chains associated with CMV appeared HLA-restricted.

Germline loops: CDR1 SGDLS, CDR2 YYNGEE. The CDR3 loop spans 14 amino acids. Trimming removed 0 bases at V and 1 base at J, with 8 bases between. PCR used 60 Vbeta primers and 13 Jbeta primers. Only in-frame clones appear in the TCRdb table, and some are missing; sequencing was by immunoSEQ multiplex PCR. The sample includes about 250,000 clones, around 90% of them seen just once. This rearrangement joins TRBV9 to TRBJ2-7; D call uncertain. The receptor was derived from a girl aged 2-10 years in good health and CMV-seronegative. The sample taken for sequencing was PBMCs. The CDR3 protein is CASSVASRSYEQYF. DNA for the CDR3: TGTGCCAGCAGCGTAGCTTCTAGGTCCTACGAGCAGTACTTC.